Below, 32 T cell receptor beta chains from the same sample are listed, as sequenced in a study of T-cell memory formation after mild COVID-19. TCRdb recomputed calls from the 5' RACE reads with MiXCR, one row per CDR3 protein. The data contain over 350,000 distinct CDR3 sequences, roughly 26% of them singletons. Sequenced sample: PBMCs or a T cell subset sorted from them (not recorded which). These receptors came from an adult woman who had mild COVID-19 (a few samples of this study predate the infection). Cell type and time point are not known.

This clonotype was counted a few times. The V call is TRBV4-2, the J call TRBJ1-1; possibly TRBD1 for D (5 bases). The V gene lost 1 base and the J gene lost 0 bases, with 15 bases spanning the gap. Germline CDR1 and CDR2: LGHNA and YNFKEQ. This CDR3 is built from 17 residues. CDR3 nucleotide sequence: TGTGCCAGCAGCCAAGCCTCCATGGGACTGCTGAACACTGAAGCTTTCTTT. Protein product: CASSQASMGLLNTEAFF.

This clonotype was detected a few times. The rearrangement joins TRBV6-2 or TRBV6-3 to TRBJ2-3; TRBD2 matches at 16 bases. Per germline, CDR1 MNHEY and CDR2 SVGEGT. V dropped 1 base and J dropped 1; count of bases not matched to a gene: 2. The length of the CDR3 is 18 residues. CDR3 protein: CASSYLGLAGGRTDTQYF. The CDR3 nucleotides are TGTGCCAGCAGTTACTTGGGACTAGCGGGAGGGCGCACAGATACGCAGTATTTT.

There are a few counts of this clonotype. The chain couples TRBV6-5 to TRBJ1-1; D is undetermined. V was shortened by 7 bases and J by 3 bases, with 12 bases between the two germline ends. The CDR3 extends over 13 amino acids. The germline CDR1 and CDR2 sequences are MNHEY and SVGAGI. CDR3 loop: CASKQGYDTEAFF. The CDR3 DNA sequence: TGTGCCAGCAAACAAGGGTACGACACTGAAGCTTTCTTT.

CDR3 coding DNA: TGCGCCAGCAGCCCAACGGCGGACCTGGGGAGGACCGGGGAGCTGTTTTTT. This translates into CASSPTADLGRTGELFF. The rearrangement uses TRBV5-1 and TRBJ2-2; D is perhaps TRBD2 (6 bases). This CDR3 has 17 residues. V was shortened by 4 bases and J by 5 bases, with 21 bases between the two germline ends. The germline V gene encodes CDR1 SGHRS and CDR2 YFSETQ. Based on the CDR3 plus reference TRBV5-1 and TRBJ2-2, the full variable domain is KAGVTQTPRYLIKTRGQQVTLSCSPISGHRSVSWYQQTPGQGLQFLFEYFSETQRNKGNFPGRFSGRQFSNSRSEMNVSTLELGDSALYLCASSPTADLGRTGELFFGEGSRLTVL.

The rearrangement joins TRBV24-1 to TRBJ1-4, with D possibly being TRBD1 (6 bases). V was clipped by 10 bases and J by 8 bases, with 16 bases between them. CDR3 length: 13 amino acids. The germline V gene encodes CDR1 KGHDR and CDR2 SFDVKD. In DNA, the CDR3 is TGTGCCACTTCGACAGGCGACCTCGAAAAACTGTTTTTT. This gives the protein CATSTGDLEKLFF.

The gene calls are TRBV5-1 and TRBJ2-1; D call uncertain. Looked up from germline, CDR1 is SGHRS and CDR2 is YFSETQ. Trimming shortened V by 0 bases and J by 10 bases, and 11 bases separated the two germline ends. The CDR3 is 13 residues long. CDR3 amino acids: CASSLEGSREQFF. The CDR3, as DNA: TGCGCCAGCAGCTTGGAGGGTTCTAGAGAGCAGTTCTTC.

The V call is TRBV12-3 or TRBV12-4, the J call TRBJ1-2, with D possibly matching TRBD1 (5 bases). V lost 4 bases, J lost 3 bases, and 24 bases lay in between. The CDR3 is 18 residues long. The DNA for the CDR3 is TGTGCCAGCAGTTGGGACCCTTGGGCCACCCGGCCCTACTATGGCTACACCTTC. Encoded protein: CASSWDPWATRPYYGYTF.

The chain is built from TRBV6-5 and TRBJ2-3; D remains ambiguous. CDR3 size: 12 residues. Germline CDR1 and CDR2: MNHEY and SVGAGI. V was shortened by 4 bases and J by 6 bases, with 8 bases between the two germline ends. CDR3 region: CASSSVRDTQYF. CDR3 bases: TGTGCCAGCAGTTCTGTGCGGGATACGCAGTATTTT.

The rearrangement joins TRBV5-1 to TRBJ2-3, with 13 bases identical to TRBD2. V lost 1 base to trimming and J lost 1 base; unmatched junction nucleotides: 3. The germline V gene has CDR1 SGHRS and CDR2 YFSETQ. The CDR3 consists of 17 residues. The CDR3 bases are TGCGCCAGCAGCTTGACTAGCGGGAGGGGAGGCACAGATACGCAGTATTTT. Amino acid sequence: CASSLTSGRGGTDTQYF.

V usage is TRBV7-8 and J usage is TRBJ1-4; D remains ambiguous. V lost 3 bases to trimming and J lost 0 bases, with 11 bases between them. This CDR3 has 16 residues. Germline V lookup: CDR1 SGHVS, CDR2 FQNEAQ. CDR3 sequence reads: CASSFYRFATNEKLFF. Here the CDR3 DNA reads TGTGCCAGCAGCTTTTACCGTTTTGCAACTAATGAAAAACTGTTTTTT.

A few counts support this clonotype. The V gene is TRBV3-1, the J gene TRBJ2-1; 8 nucleotides align to TRBD2. The V and J ends lost 0 bases and 7 bases, in that order; junction bases with no gene match: 8. The CDR3 runs 16 residues. CDR1 is LGHDT, CDR2 YNNKEL, per germline (reference sequence). The DNA of the CDR3 is TGTGCCAGCAGCCAAGAAGGGAGACTAGCGACGAATGAGCAGTTCTTC. Residues: CASSQEGRLATNEQFF.

The chain uses TRBV5-1 and TRBJ2-1; perhaps D is TRBD1 or TRBD2 (5 bases each). The V end lost 6 bases, the J end lost 7 bases, and 17 bases lay between the germline ends. Germline CDR1 and CDR2: SGHRS and YFSETQ. The CDR3 extends over 14 amino acids. This chain's CDR3 is CASNPGPGGNEQFF. CDR3 nucleotide sequence: TGCGCCAGCAACCCGGGACCTGGTGGGAATGAGCAGTTCTTC.

V is TRBV4-2 and J is TRBJ2-1; D is unclear. CDR3 length: 13 amino acids. Germline loops: CDR1 LGHNA, CDR2 YNFKEQ. V lost 3 bases and J lost 5, with 8 bases in between. The DNA for the CDR3 is TGTGCCAGCAGCCAGCCCGTCGACAATGAGCAGTTCTTC. Encoded protein: CASSQPVDNEQFF.

V gene TRBV4-3 combines with J gene TRBJ1-1; D uncertain. Looked up from germline, CDR1 is LGHNA and CDR2 is YSLEER. Trimming removed 3 bases at V and 4 bases at J, with 15 bases between. The CDR3 spans 15 residues. CDR3 sequence: CASSQNPSRFTEAFF. CDR3 DNA: TGCGCCAGCAGCCAGAACCCCTCCCGGTTCACTGAAGCTTTCTTT.

This clonotype appeared many times. The rearrangement joins TRBV7-9 to TRBJ1-6, with D possibly being TRBD1 (5 bases). The CDR3 runs 17 residues. The V gene lost 1 base and the J gene lost 7 bases, with 17 bases spanning the gap. Germline CDR1 is SEHNR and CDR2 is FQNEAQ (reference sequence). The CDR3, as DNA: TGTGCCAGCAGCTTAGACCGATGGCTGGGGGGGAATTCACCCCTCCACTTT. Translating it yields CASSLDRWLGGNSPLHF. Based on the CDR3 plus reference TRBV7-9 and TRBJ1-6, the full variable domain is DTGVSQNPRHKITKRGQNVTFRCDPISEHNRLYWYRQTLGQGPEFLTYFQNEAQLEKSRLLSDRFSAERPKGSFSTLEIQRTEQGDSAMYLCASSLDRWLGGNSPLHFGNGTRLTVT.

The chain has TRBV7-8 and TRBJ2-7; 9 nucleotides match TRBD2. V trimming: 3 bases; J trimming: 0 bases; junction bases outside the gene matches: 3. The CDR3 consists of 15 residues. CDR1 is SGHVS and CDR2 is FQNEAQ in the germline V gene. The CDR3 coding sequence is TGTGCCAGCAGCTTCTATAGCGGGAGCTCCTACGAGCAGTACTTC. Protein product: CASSFYSGSSYEQYF. The variable domain in full, with the rest retrieved from reference TRBV7-8 and TRBJ2-7, is GAGVSQSPRYKVAKRGQDVALRCDPISGHVSLFWYQQALGQGPEFLTYFQNEAQLDKSGLPSDRFFAERPEGSVSTLKIQRTQQEDSAVYLCASSFYSGSSYEQYFGPGTRLTVT.

A few counts support this clonotype. The CDR3 here is CASERGVGPGELFF. The DNA of the CDR3 is TGTGCCAGCGAGAGAGGGGTAGGACCCGGGGAGCTGTTTTTT. This chain connects TRBV7-2 to TRBJ2-2, with D possibly being TRBD1 or TRBD2 (5 bases each). This CDR3 contains 14 residues. Per germline, CDR1 SGHTA and CDR2 FQGNSA. V lost 8 bases, J lost 6 bases, and 16 bases lay in between.

The J gene is TRBJ2-1, the V gene TRBV5-6, with D perhaps TRBD1 (5 bases). The CDR3 runs to 11 residues. Germline CDR1 and CDR2: SGHDT and YYEEEE. V lost 4 bases and J 9 bases, leaving 8 bases between the germline ends. CDR3 nucleotides: TGTGCCAGCAGCCAGGGTAGTGAGCAGTTCTTC. It translates to CASSQGSEQFF.

CDR3 loop: CASSWGGWTEAFF. DNA of the CDR3: TGTGCCAGCAGTTGGGGGGGTTGGACTGAAGCTTTCTTT. The rearrangement links TRBV12-3 or TRBV12-4 to TRBJ1-1; D is possibly TRBD1 (5 bases). V lost 4 bases, J lost 5 bases, and 11 bases lay in between. CDR3 length: 13 residues.

The CDR3 DNA sequence: TGTGCCAGCAGTTTATCGGGGGGAGGAGGAAAGACCCAGTACTTC. Translated: CASSLSGGGGKTQYF. The chain combines TRBV12-3 or TRBV12-4 with TRBJ2-5; 7 bases line up with TRBD2. V shed 2 bases and J 6 bases; nucleotides not matched to a gene: 9. The CDR3 covers 15 residues.

CDR3: CSAPPGQGPNQPQHF. The DNA for the CDR3 is TGCAGTGCCCCACCGGGACAGGGCCCCAATCAGCCCCAGCATTTT. The V gene is TRBV20-1, the J gene TRBJ1-5; 9 bases are a match to TRBD1. Germline assignment: CDR1 DFQATT and CDR2 SNEGSKA (reference sequence). J was trimmed by 3 bases and V by 6 bases; bases with no gene match: 9. This CDR3 has 15 residues.

This clonotype was observed a handful of times. The chain combines TRBV10-3 with TRBJ1-5, with 7 bases fitting TRBD1. Germline values: CDR1 ENHRY, CDR2 SYGVKD. Trimming took 10 bases from V and 5 from J; bases not matched to a gene: 8. The CDR3 length is 13 residues. The DNA for the CDR3 is TGTGCCACCGGGGGACAGTCGGATCAGCCCCAGCATTTT. Protein: CATGGQSDQPQHF.

V usage is TRBV7-9 and J usage is TRBJ2-1; D is perhaps TRBD1 or TRBD2 (5 bases each). Germline V CDR1 and CDR2: SEHNR, FQNEAQ (reference sequence). V lost 1 base and J 6 bases, leaving 13 bases between the germline ends. The CDR3 runs 15 residues. The CDR3, as DNA: TGTGCCAGCAGCTTAGAGGTGTCAGGGACCAATGAGCAGTTCTTC. Encoded protein: CASSLEVSGTNEQFF.

This clonotype was seen more than once but under ten times. J is TRBJ1-5 and V is TRBV12-3 or TRBV12-4, with a tentative D call TRBD1 (5 bases). CDR3 length equals 14 residues. Trimming pared 6 bases from V and 7 bases from J, leaving 16 bases between. The chain's CDR3 is CASRVGDVEQPQHF. CDR3 nucleotides: TGTGCCAGCAGGGTCGGGGACGTTGAACAGCCCCAGCATTTT.

This clonotype has a handful of counts. The chain employs TRBV7-2 and TRBJ2-1; TRBD2 matches 7 bases. This CDR3 has 15 residues. After removal of 5 bases from V and 7 bases from J, the junction contained 11 bases not matched to a gene. Germline V lookup: CDR1 SGHTA, CDR2 FQGNSA. Here the CDR3 reads CASSGHRGAGNEQFF. CDR3 coding DNA: TGTGCCAGCAGCGGCCATAGGGGAGCGGGGAATGAGCAGTTCTTC.

The V and J genes are TRBV12-3 or TRBV12-4 and TRBJ2-1; D is undetermined. This CDR3 spans 12 amino acids. Trimming took 6 bases from V and 9 from J, leaving 12 bases between them. The CDR3 spells CASRSPPGEQFF. DNA of the CDR3: TGTGCCAGCAGGAGCCCCCCCGGTGAGCAGTTCTTC.

There are many counts of this clonotype. CDR3 amino acids: CASSLRAYNEQFF. Here the CDR3 DNA reads TGTGCCAGCAGTTTAAGGGCCTACAATGAGCAGTTCTTC. The J gene is TRBJ2-1, the V gene TRBV27; D not certain. Deletions cut 2 bases from V and 2 bases from J, with 4 bases between. Germline CDR1 MNHEY, CDR2 SMNVEV (reference sequence). The CDR3 is made up of 13 amino acids.

V gene TRBV7-9 combines with J gene TRBJ1-4; 8 nucleotides line up with TRBD1. Losses at the gene ends were 1 base for V and 8 bases for J; bases not matched to a gene: 0. The germline CDR1 and CDR2 sequences are SEHNR and FQNEAQ (reference sequence). The CDR3 contains 13 residues. The CDR3 loop reads CASSLGTGEKLFF. CDR3 sequence (DNA): TGTGCCAGCAGCTTAGGGACAGGGGAAAAACTGTTTTTT.

This clonotype was counted a few times. The CDR3 spells CASSLVGVAEAFF. The CDR3 nucleotides read TGTGCCAGCAGCTTAGTCGGGGTGGCTGAAGCTTTCTTT. J is TRBJ1-1 and V is TRBV7-9; no firm D call. V was clipped by 1 base and J by 6 bases, with 9 bases between them. CDR1 and CDR2 (germline): SEHNR, FQNEAQ (reference sequence). This CDR3 comprises 13 residues.

The CDR3 sequence is CASRAGLAGGDQETQYF. CDR3 sequence (DNA): TGCGCCAGCAGAGCGGGACTAGCGGGGGGGGACCAAGAGACCCAGTACTTC. The chain joins TRBV5-1 to TRBJ2-5; TRBD2 aligns across 16 bases. The CDR3 contains 17 residues. Trimming took 5 bases from V and 0 from J; bases not matched to a gene: 4. The germline gives CDR1 SGHRS, CDR2 YFSETQ.

The J gene is TRBJ1-4, the V gene TRBV15; D is uncertain. V lost 2 bases and J lost 6, with 10 bases in between. The CDR3 is 14 amino acids. Germline values: CDR1 LNHNV, CDR2 YYDKDF (reference sequence). The CDR3 DNA follows: TGTGCCACCAGCAGAAAGGGCCGGGATGAAAAACTGTTTTTT. Its protein is CATSRKGRDEKLFF.

The rearrangement uses TRBV14 and TRBJ2-3; a possible D gene is TRBD2 (6 bases). V lost 4 bases and J 6 bases, leaving 8 bases between the germline ends. The CDR3 has 12 amino acids. From germline, CDR1 is SGHDN and CDR2 FVKESK. The CDR3 DNA reads as TGTGCCAGCAGCCGAGGGAGGGATACGCAGTATTTT. As protein: CASSRGRDTQYF.